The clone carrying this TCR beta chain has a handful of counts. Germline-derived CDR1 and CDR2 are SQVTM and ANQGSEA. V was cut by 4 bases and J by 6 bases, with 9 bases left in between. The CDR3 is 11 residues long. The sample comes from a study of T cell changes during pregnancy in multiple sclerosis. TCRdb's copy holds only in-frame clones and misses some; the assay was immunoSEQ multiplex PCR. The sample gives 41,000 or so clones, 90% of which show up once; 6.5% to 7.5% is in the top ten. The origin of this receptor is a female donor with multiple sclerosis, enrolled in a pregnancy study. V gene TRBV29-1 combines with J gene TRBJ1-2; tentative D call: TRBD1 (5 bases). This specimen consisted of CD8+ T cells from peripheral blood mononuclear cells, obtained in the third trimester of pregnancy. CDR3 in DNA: TGCAGCGTTGGACAGCTCCATGGCTACACCTTC. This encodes CSVGQLHGYTF.